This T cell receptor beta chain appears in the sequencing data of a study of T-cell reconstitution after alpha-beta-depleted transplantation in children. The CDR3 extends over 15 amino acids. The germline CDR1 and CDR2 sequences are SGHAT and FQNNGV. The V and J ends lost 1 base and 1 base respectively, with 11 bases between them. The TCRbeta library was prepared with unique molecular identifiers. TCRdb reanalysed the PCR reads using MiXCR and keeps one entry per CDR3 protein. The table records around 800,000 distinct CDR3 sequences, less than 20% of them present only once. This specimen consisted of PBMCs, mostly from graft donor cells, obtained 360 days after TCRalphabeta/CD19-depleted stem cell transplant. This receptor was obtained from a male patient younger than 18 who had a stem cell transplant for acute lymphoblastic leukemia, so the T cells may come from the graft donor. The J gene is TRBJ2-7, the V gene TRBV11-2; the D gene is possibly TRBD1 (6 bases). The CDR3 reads CASSLALTGSYEQYF. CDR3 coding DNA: TGTGCCAGCAGCTTAGCCCTGACAGGATCCTACGAGCAGTACTTC.